This TCR beta chain was obtained from a study of CD8 T cells in ankylosing spondylitis. TCRdb reprocessed the 5' RACE reads with MiXCR, giving one entry per CDR3 protein. The table records over 400,000 distinct CDR3 sequences, 25% to 30% of them present only once. V lost 6 bases and J lost 3, with 12 bases in between. The CDR3 length is 14 residues. Whole-study results and caveats: Matched ankylosing spondylitis synovial fluid reportedly contained a significantly enriched population of disease-linked clones. Past studies reported some motif variants in reactive arthritis synovial fluid and blood. Clones linked to the disease showed a CD8+ phenotype. They occurred at relatively low frequencies in peripheral blood. In ankylosing spondylitis blood, a motif of several highly homologous TCR beta variants appeared characteristic.

About this clonotype: Its antigen is not identified.

The sequencing input was blood, either unsorted or a sorted T cell fraction (not recorded which). The clonotype comes from a male donor with ankylosing spondylitis. J is TRBJ1-5 and V is TRBV12-3 or TRBV12-4; weak D call: TRBD1 (6 bases). The CDR3 DNA reads as TGTGCCAGCAGCCAGGGACAACCCAATCAGCCCCAGCATTTT. Protein: CASSQGQPNQPQHF.